Each of the 10 T cell receptor beta chains below was sequenced from the same sample in a study of T cell responses to AZD1222 COVID-19 vaccine. Libraries were prepared by immunoSEQ multiplex PCR; TCRdb keeps only in-frame clonotypes and omits some of them. The table has some 120,000 clones, 89% seen once. This material consisted of peripheral blood, taken on day 0 of AZD1222 vaccination. The receptors here all came from an adult in good health.

The chain joins TRBV7-3 to TRBJ2-1, with D unclear. The length of the CDR3 is 13 residues. V lost 5 bases, J lost 6 bases, and 11 bases lay in between. Germline V gene lookup returns CDR1 SGHTA and CDR2 FQGTGA. This CDR3 is CASSAALSNEQFF. CDR3 DNA sequence: TGTGCCAGCAGCGCGGCCTTGAGCAATGAGCAGTTCTTC.

This clone was counted a few times. The rearrangement uses TRBV6-4 and TRBJ2-7; 13 bases line up with TRBD2. Germline lookup yields CDR1 MRHNA and CDR2 SNTAGT. The CDR3 sequence is 14 residues long. CDR3 nucleotides: TGTTTCGGACTAGCGGGAGCCATCCTCTACGAGCAGTACTTC. Translation: CFGLAGAILYEQYF.

The chain links TRBV12-3 or TRBV12-4 to TRBJ2-7; D not resolved. V lost 6 bases and J 0 bases, leaving 6 bases between the germline ends. The CDR3 runs 12 residues. CDR3 sequence: CASRKNSYEQYF. CDR3 sequence (DNA): TGTGCCAGCAGGAAAAACTCCTACGAGCAGTACTTC.

The V call is TRBV5-6, the J call TRBJ1-5; a weak D match, TRBD1 (5 bases). The V end was cut by 5 bases, the J end by 1 base, with 16 bases between. Germline V gene data show CDR1 as SGHDT and CDR2 as YYEEEE. This CDR3 has 16 amino acids. The CDR3 coding sequence is TGTGCCAGCAGGGCCCAGGGCATTGGGAGCAATCAGCCCCAGCATTTT. Its translation is CASRAQGIGSNQPQHF.

The V and J genes are TRBV4-3 and TRBJ1-1; D is unresolved. The V gene's germline CDR1 is LGHNA and CDR2 YSLEER. The germline V and J ends were trimmed by 1 base and 0 bases, with 15 bases remaining between them. CDR3 length: 17 amino acids. CDR3: CASSQAGTIRLNTEAFF. CDR3 DNA sequence: TGCGCCAGCAGCCAAGCCGGCACTATCAGACTGAACACTGAAGCTTTCTTT.

This clone was observed a handful of times. This chain uses TRBV24-1 with TRBJ2-1; 7 positions agree with TRBD1. This CDR3 is built from 15 residues. Germline assignment: CDR1 KGHDR and CDR2 SFDVKD. After removal of 8 bases from V and 2 bases from J, the junction contained 8 bases not matched to a gene. CDR3 in amino acids: CATTAGTDTYNEQFF. CDR3 in DNA: TGTGCCACCACCGCCGGGACAGATACCTACAATGAGCAGTTCTTC.

This clone appeared a single time. The chain employs TRBV7-2 and TRBJ2-3; weak D call: TRBD1 (5 bases). The CDR3 is made up of 14 amino acids. Germline values: CDR1 SGHTA, CDR2 FQGNSA. Trimming shortened V by 2 bases and J by 7 bases, and 13 bases separated the two germline ends. CDR3 DNA sequence: TGTGCCAGCAGCTTACGTCAGGGTGGAAATACGCAGTATTTT. It specifies CASSLRQGGNTQYF.

The gene calls are TRBV11-2 and TRBJ2-1; no clear D. This CDR3 comprises 15 residues. Per germline, CDR1 SGHAT and CDR2 FQNNGV. V lost 4 bases and J 1 base, leaving 11 bases between the germline ends. CDR3 sequence: CASSSSVQSYNEQFF. CDR3 sequence (DNA): TGTGCCAGCAGCTCCTCCGTCCAGTCCTACAATGAGCAGTTCTTC.

CDR3 region: CASSKGAGELFF. CDR3 nucleotides: TGTGCCAGCAGTAAAGGGGCCGGGGAGCTGTTTTTT. V is TRBV12-3 or TRBV12-4 and J is TRBJ2-2; a possible D gene is TRBD1 (5 bases). V was pared by 5 bases and J by 6 bases, with 7 bases between. The CDR3 sequence is 12 residues long.

The sample holds one count of this clone. The gene calls are TRBV7-3 and TRBJ2-1; 10 nucleotides agree with TRBD1. CDR1 is SGHTA, CDR2 FQGTGA, per germline. The V segment lost 4 bases and the J segment 3 bases; nucleotides outside the gene matches: 3. This CDR3 has 15 amino acids. The CDR3, as DNA: TGTGCCAGCAGCTCGGGACAGGGGTACTACAATGAGCAGTTCTTC. It is translated as CASSSGQGYYNEQFF.